This T cell receptor (beta chain) was documented in a study of T cell changes during pregnancy in multiple sclerosis. Germline V CDR1 and CDR2: MDHEN, SYDVKM. The CDR3 has 16 residues. The junction had 10 bases not matched to a gene; V was cut back by 5 bases and J by 2 bases. This clone has just a few counts. Only in-frame clones appear in the TCRdb table, and some are missing; sequencing was by immunoSEQ multiplex PCR. Among roughly 41,000 clones, 90% were seen once, and the ten largest hold about 7%. The chain couples TRBV28 to TRBJ2-7; 9 bases map to TRBD2. This TCR derives from a female donor with multiple sclerosis, enrolled in a pregnancy study. The specimen was CD8+ T cells from peripheral blood mononuclear cells, collected in the third trimester of pregnancy. The CDR3 DNA sequence: TGTGCCAGCAGTAAACCCCCCCAGCGGGAGGCCTACGAGCAGTACTTC. Translating it yields CASSKPPQREAYEQYF.